The 10 T cell receptor beta chains presented below share a single source sample, sequenced in a study of T-cell memory formation after mild COVID-19. Using its own MiXCR run on the 5' RACE reads, TCRdb lists one record per CDR3 protein. The repertoire holds about 150,000 distinct CDR3 sequences, with about 14% as singletons. Sequences were obtained from PBMCs or a T cell subset sorted from them (not recorded which). The receptors originated from an adult woman who had mild COVID-19 (a few samples of this study predate the infection). Cell type and time point are not known.

In its sample, this clonotype was seen a few times. The rearrangement uses TRBV7-8 and TRBJ2-3; 12 positions match TRBD1. The CDR3 spans 16 residues. V gave up 1 base and J gave up 7 bases; unmatched junction bases: 6. Germline V lookup: CDR1 SGHVS, CDR2 FQNEAQ. The CDR3 sequence: CASSLVAGQGAYTQYF. The CDR3 region has the DNA TGTGCCAGCAGCTTAGTAGCGGGACAGGGGGCATATACGCAGTATTTT.

The gene calls are TRBV6-6 and TRBJ2-1; TRBD2 matches at 8 bases. There are 14 residues in the CDR3. Per the germline V gene, CDR1 is MNHNY and CDR2 is SVGAGI (reference sequence). The V gene end was trimmed by 7 bases and the J gene end by 4 bases; junction bases not matched to a gene: 6. This CDR3 reads CASTRTSGYNEQFF. The DNA of the CDR3 is TGTGCCAGCACCCGTACTAGCGGATACAATGAGCAGTTCTTC.

The chain couples TRBV24-1 to TRBJ1-5, with 11 bases that match TRBD1. From germline, CDR1 is KGHDR and CDR2 SFDVKD. The CDR3 length is 15 residues. J was trimmed by 4 bases and V by 5 bases; bases with no gene match: 3. The CDR3, as DNA: TGTGCCACCAGTGTTGGACAGGGGGCAAATCAGCCCCAGCATTTT. As protein: CATSVGQGANQPQHF.

V and J are TRBV7-9 and TRBJ2-7; the D gene is possibly TRBD2 (5 bases). V lost 0 bases and J 5 bases, leaving 14 bases between the germline ends. Per the germline V gene, CDR1 is SEHNR and CDR2 is FQNEAQ (reference sequence). The CDR3 extends over 15 amino acids. The CDR3 DNA reads as TGTGCCAGCAGCTTAGCGTTCGGGATTGAGGACGAGCAGTACTTC. It is translated as CASSLAFGIEDEQYF.

V is TRBV11-2 and J is TRBJ2-5; no definite D call. Germline V gene sequence: CDR1 SGHAT, CDR2 FQNNGV. Trimming cost V 1 base and J 10 bases, with 19 bases left between them. This CDR3 is built from 15 residues. This CDR3 reads CASSLAAWISSSQYF. In DNA form, the CDR3 reads TGTGCCAGCAGCTTAGCGGCCTGGATTAGTAGTAGCCAGTACTTC.

This clonotype turned up a few times. This chain links TRBV7-2 with TRBJ2-4; D is perhaps TRBD2 (6 bases). Trimming shortened V by 4 bases and J by 9 bases, and 10 bases separated the two germline ends. The germline CDR1 and CDR2 sequences are SGHTA and FQGNSA. The CDR3 runs 12 residues. Written as DNA, the CDR3 is TGTGCCAGCAGCTCCATGGGAGGCATTCAGTACTTC. Protein sequence: CASSSMGGIQYF. Complete variable domain (other parts from reference TRBV7-2 and TRBJ2-4): GAGVSQSPSNKVTEKGKDVELRCDPISGHTALYWYRQSLGQGLEFLIYFQGNSAPDKSGLPSDRFSAERTGGSVSTLTIQRTQQEDSAVYLCASSSMGGIQYFGAGTRLSVL.

The chain joins TRBV7-6 to TRBJ1-1; D gene uncertain. The V end was cut by 4 bases, the J end by 3 bases, with 9 bases between. CDR3 length: 13 amino acids. Germline CDR1 and CDR2: SGHVS and FNYEAQ. The CDR3 nucleotides are TGTGCCAGCAGCTCAGACACCTACACTGAAGCTTTCTTT. This gives the protein CASSSDTYTEAFF.

A few counts support this clonotype. The gene calls are TRBV4-1 and TRBJ2-7; tentative D call: TRBD2 (6 bases). This CDR3 has 13 amino acids. The V gene lost 1 base and the J gene lost 6 bases, with 10 bases spanning the gap. The germline V gene encodes CDR1 MGHRA and CDR2 YSYEKL. The CDR3 nucleotides read TGCGCCAGCAGCCAAGGAGGAGGGATCGAGCAGTACTTC. Amino acid sequence: CASSQGGGIEQYF.

The chain joins TRBV5-1 to TRBJ2-7; D is ambiguous. Deletions cut 3 bases from V and 0 bases from J, with 4 bases between. The CDR3 covers 12 residues. Germline values: CDR1 SGHRS, CDR2 YFSETQ. CDR3 coding DNA: TGCGCCAGCAGCTCCGCCTCCTACGAGCAGTACTTC. Encoded protein: CASSSASYEQYF.

J is TRBJ1-2 and V is TRBV2, with D perhaps TRBD1 (6 bases). Germline CDR1 reads SNHLY; CDR2 reads FYNNEI. CDR3 length: 14 amino acids. Trimming removed 6 bases from V and 8 bases from J, with 19 bases in between. CDR3: CASSEKRGTRGYTF. The CDR3 region has the DNA TGTGCCAGCAGCGAGAAAAGGGGGACTCGAGGCTACACCTTC.